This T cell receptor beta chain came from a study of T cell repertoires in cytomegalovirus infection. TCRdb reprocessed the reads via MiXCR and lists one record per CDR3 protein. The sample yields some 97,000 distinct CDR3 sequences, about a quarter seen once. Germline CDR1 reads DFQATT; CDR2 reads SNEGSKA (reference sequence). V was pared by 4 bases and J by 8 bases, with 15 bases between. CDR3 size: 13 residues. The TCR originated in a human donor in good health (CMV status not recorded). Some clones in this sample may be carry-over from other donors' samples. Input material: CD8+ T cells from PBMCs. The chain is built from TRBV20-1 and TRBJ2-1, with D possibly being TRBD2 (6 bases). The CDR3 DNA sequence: TGCAGTGCTACCGTGGACTATCCATATGAGCAGTTCTTC. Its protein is CSATVDYPYEQFF.